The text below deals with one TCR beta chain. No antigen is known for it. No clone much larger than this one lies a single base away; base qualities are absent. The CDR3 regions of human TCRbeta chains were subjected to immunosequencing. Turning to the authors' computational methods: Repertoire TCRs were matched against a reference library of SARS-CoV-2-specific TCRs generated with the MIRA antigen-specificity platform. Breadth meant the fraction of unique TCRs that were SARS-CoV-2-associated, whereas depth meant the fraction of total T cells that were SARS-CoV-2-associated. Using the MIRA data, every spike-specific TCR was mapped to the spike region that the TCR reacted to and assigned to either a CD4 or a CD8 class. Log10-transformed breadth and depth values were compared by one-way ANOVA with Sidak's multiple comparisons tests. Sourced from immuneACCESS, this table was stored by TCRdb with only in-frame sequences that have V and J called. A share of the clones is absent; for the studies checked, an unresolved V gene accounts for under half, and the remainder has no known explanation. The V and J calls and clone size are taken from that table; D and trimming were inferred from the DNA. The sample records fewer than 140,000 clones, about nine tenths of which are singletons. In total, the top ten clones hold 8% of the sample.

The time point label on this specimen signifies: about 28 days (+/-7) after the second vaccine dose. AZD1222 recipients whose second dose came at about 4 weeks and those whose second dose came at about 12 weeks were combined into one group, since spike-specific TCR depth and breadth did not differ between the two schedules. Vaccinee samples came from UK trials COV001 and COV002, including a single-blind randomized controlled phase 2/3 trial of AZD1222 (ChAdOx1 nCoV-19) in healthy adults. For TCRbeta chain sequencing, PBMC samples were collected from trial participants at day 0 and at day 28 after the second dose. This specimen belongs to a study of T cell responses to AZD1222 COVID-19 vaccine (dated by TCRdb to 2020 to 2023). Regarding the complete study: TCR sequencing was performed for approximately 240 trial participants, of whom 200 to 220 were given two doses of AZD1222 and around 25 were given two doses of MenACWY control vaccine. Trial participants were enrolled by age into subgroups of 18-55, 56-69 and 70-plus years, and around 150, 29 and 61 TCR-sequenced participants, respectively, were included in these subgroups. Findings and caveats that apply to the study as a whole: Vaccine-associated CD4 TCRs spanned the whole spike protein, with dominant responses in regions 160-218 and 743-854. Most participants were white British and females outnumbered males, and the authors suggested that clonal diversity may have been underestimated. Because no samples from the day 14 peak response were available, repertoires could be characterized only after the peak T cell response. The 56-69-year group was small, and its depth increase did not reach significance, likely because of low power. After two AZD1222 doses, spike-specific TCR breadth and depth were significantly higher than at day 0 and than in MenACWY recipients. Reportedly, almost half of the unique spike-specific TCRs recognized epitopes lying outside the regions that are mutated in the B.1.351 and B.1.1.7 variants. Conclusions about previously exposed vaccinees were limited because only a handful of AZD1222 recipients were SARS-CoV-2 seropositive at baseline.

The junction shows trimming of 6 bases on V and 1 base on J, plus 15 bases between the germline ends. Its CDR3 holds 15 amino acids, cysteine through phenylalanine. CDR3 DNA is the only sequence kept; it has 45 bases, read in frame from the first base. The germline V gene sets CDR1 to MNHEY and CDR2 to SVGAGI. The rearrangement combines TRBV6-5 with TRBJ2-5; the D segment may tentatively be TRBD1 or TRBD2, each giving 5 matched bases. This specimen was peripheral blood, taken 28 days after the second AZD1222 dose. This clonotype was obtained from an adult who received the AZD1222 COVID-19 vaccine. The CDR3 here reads CASSRTRGPQETQYF. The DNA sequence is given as TGTGCCAGCAGCCGTACTAGGGGACCCCAAGAGACCCAGTACTTC.